This TCR beta chain was retrieved from a study of OX40 agonist ivuxolimab in advanced cancers. Study-level information: Ivuxolimab, an agonist antibody against OX40 (CD134), was given to patients. Of mixed ages from about 23 to 85 and averaging around 60 years, the group was about 80% male.

TCRdb's copy holds only in-frame clones and misses some; the assay was immunoSEQ multiplex PCR. The profile shows 60,000 to 75,000 clones, around 80% of them singletons. The starting material was CD4+ or CD8+ T cells sorted from blood, obtained in a trial of the OX40 agonist ivuxolimab. This clonotype originated in an adult with an advanced solid tumor such as melanoma, head and neck, liver or kidney cancer.

The CDR3 DNA is TGCAGCGTTGAAAAGGCGGGGGGCACAGATACGCAGTATTTT. As protein: CSVEKAGGTDTQYF. The chain combines TRBV29-1 with TRBJ2-3, with TRBD2 identical over 7 bases. The germline CDR1 and CDR2 sequences are SQVTM and ANQGSEA. Trimming at V came to 2 bases and at J to 1 base, leaving 3 bases not matched to a gene. The CDR3 is 14 residues long.